Below, 15 T cell receptor beta chains from the same sample are listed, as sequenced in a study of cytomegalovirus exposure and HLA in healthy donors. It was with 60 Vbeta and 13 Jbeta primers that the PCR ran. Repertoires were generated with immunoSEQ multiplex PCR, while TCRdb's copy carries only in-frame clones and drops some. The sample has roughly 86,000 clones, around two thirds seen once; the top ten hold 3% to 5%. The sample taken for sequencing was PBMCs. The receptors derive from a man under 40 in good health and CMV-seronegative.

The V and J genes are TRBV7-9 and TRBJ2-1, with TRBD2 as a possible D gene (5 bases). Between the trimmed V and J ends, which lost 8 bases and 3 bases, there was a span of 14 bases. This CDR3 has 14 residues. CDR1 SEHNR and CDR2 FQNEAQ come from the germline V gene (reference sequence). The CDR3 protein is CASSQQRNYNEQFF. CDR3 nucleotides: TGTGCCAGCTCACAGCAGCGGAACTACAATGAGCAGTTCTTC.

V and J are TRBV9 and TRBJ1-4, with D uncertain. This CDR3 is built from 19 residues. Germline values: CDR1 SGDLS, CDR2 YYNGEE. Trimming took off 1 base at V and 0 bases at J, with 19 bases between the two ends. In nucleotides, the CDR3 is TGTGCCAGCAGCGTACCCCCCGGCCGCCAGCGTTCAACTAATGAAAAACTGTTTTTT. Protein sequence: CASSVPPGRQRSTNEKLFF.

The rearrangement uses TRBV11-3 and TRBJ2-1, with 9 bases fitting TRBD2. The J segment lost 5 bases and the V segment lost 2 bases, leaving 7 bases of the junction unmatched. The CDR3 is 16 residues long. CDR1 SGHNT and CDR2 YENEEA come from the germline V gene. CDR3 amino acids: CASSLFGGGAHNEQFF. The CDR3 DNA reads as TGTGCCAGCAGCTTATTTGGCGGGGGGGCCCACAATGAGCAGTTCTTC.

This chain uses TRBV10-3 with TRBJ2-5; perhaps TRBD1 as D (5 bases). The CDR3 runs 16 residues. CDR1 is ENHRY, CDR2 SYGVKD, per germline. Trimming took 4 bases from V and 4 from J, leaving 19 bases between them. The CDR3: CAISAQVGVWGETQYF. CDR3 DNA: TGTGCCATCAGTGCACAGGTCGGCGTTTGGGGAGAGACCCAGTACTTC.

This rearrangement joins TRBV5-4 to TRBJ2-5, with 12 bases aligning to TRBD2. This CDR3 has 17 residues. The junction had 8 bases not matched to a gene; V was cut back by 4 bases and J by 1 base. Germline V gene sequence: CDR1 SGHNT, CDR2 YYREEE (reference sequence). CDR3 coding DNA: TGTGCCAGCAGCCTCTCAGGACTAGCGGGGACCCAAGAGACCCAGTACTTC. Its protein is CASSLSGLAGTQETQYF.

The gene calls are TRBV21-1 and TRBJ1-4; TRBD1, the D gene given by the table, was not confirmed from the DNA. TRBV21-1 counts as a pseudogene. The CDR3 contains 13 residues. Here the CDR3 reads CARTGQGIKKLFF. CDR3 in DNA: TGTGCCAGGACGGGACAGGGGATCAAAAAACTGTTTTTT.

The CDR3 DNA follows: TGTGCCAGCAGCCAAGATCTTAGCGGGGGTGTAGCCAAAAACATTCAGTACTTC. It translates to CASSQDLSGGVAKNIQYF. The chain couples TRBV4-2 to TRBJ2-4, with TRBD2 identical over 9 bases. Losses at the gene ends were 0 bases for V and 0 bases for J; bases not matched to a gene: 6. CDR1 and CDR2 (germline): LGHNA, YNFKEQ. This CDR3 has 18 amino acids.

The V gene is TRBV29-1, the J gene TRBJ2-7; TRBD1 aligns across 9 bases. The CDR3 consists of 16 residues. CDR1 is SQVTM, CDR2 ANQGSEA, per germline. Trimming took 5 bases from V and 1 from J; bases not matched to a gene: 12. CDR3 nucleotides: TGCAGCGTTCATCTCTGGTTCGGGACAGGGTCCTACGAGCAGTACTTC. Translation: CSVHLWFGTGSYEQYF.

The rearrangement links TRBV27 to TRBJ1-1; 7 bases line up with TRBD1. The CDR3 sequence is 13 residues long. The V and J ends lost 6 bases and 1 base, in that order; junction bases with no gene match: 2. Germline CDR1 reads MNHEY; CDR2 reads SMNVEV (reference sequence). Here the CDR3 reads CASRRTGNTEAFF. The CDR3, as DNA: TGTGCCAGCAGACGGACAGGGAACACTGAAGCTTTCTTT.

This clone was seen just once. This chain joins TRBV2 and TRBJ1-2; D is uncertain. Germline values: CDR1 SNHLY, CDR2 FYNNEI. CDR3 length equals 14 residues. Trimming removed 7 bases from V and 2 bases from J, with 14 bases in between. CDR3 sequence reads: CASTTDTSNYGYTF. The CDR3 nucleotides are TGTGCCAGCACCACCGACACGTCAAACTATGGCTACACCTTC. Together with reference TRBV2 and TRBJ1-2, the CDR3 gives the full variable domain: EPEVTQTPSHQVTQMGQEVILRCVPISNHLYFYWYRQILGQKVEFLVSFYNNEISEKSEIFDDQFSVERPDGSNFTLKIRSTKLEDSAMYFCASTTDTSNYGYTFGSGTRLTVV.

The chain links TRBV9 to TRBJ1-6; 10 bases map to TRBD1. The V and J ends lost 4 bases and 7 bases, in that order; junction bases with no gene match: 5. The CDR3 consists of 15 residues. The germline V gene has CDR1 SGDLS and CDR2 YYNGEE. CDR3: CASSPRTGGNSPLHF. The DNA of the CDR3 is TGTGCCAGCAGCCCGCGGACAGGGGGGAATTCACCCCTCCACTTT.

The chain recombines TRBV4-1 with TRBJ2-7; 11 bases are a match to TRBD2. The CDR3 has 17 amino acids. V dropped 2 bases and J dropped 4; count of bases not matched to a gene: 10. Per the germline V gene, CDR1 is MGHRA and CDR2 is YSYEKL. CDR3 protein: CASSQNSYASGRYEQYF. The DNA of the CDR3 is TGCGCCAGCAGCCAAAATTCATATGCTAGCGGGAGGTACGAGCAGTACTTC.

The genes are TRBV4-3 and TRBJ1-2; 9 bases fit TRBD1. This CDR3 has 16 residues. V trimming: 2 bases; J trimming: 4 bases; junction bases outside the gene matches: 8. CDR1 is LGHNA, CDR2 YSLEER, per germline. The CDR3 sequence is CASSQSVLQGAYGYTF. For the CDR3, the DNA is TGCGCCAGCAGCCAAAGTGTCCTACAGGGGGCCTATGGCTACACCTTC.

This chain uses TRBV6-1 with TRBJ2-3; tentative D call: TRBD1 (7 bases). V was pared by 10 bases and J by 6 bases, with 17 bases between. This CDR3 has 13 residues. Germline V gene data show CDR1 as MNHNS and CDR2 as SASEGT. In DNA, the CDR3 is TGTGCCACCCTGGAGGGGGCAATGGATACGCAGTATTTT. Protein: CATLEGAMDTQYF.

The CDR3 protein is CASSKGGETQYF. The CDR3 region has the DNA TGTGCCAGTAGTAAAGGAGGGGAGACCCAGTACTTC. The rearrangement uses TRBV19 and TRBJ2-5; possible D gene TRBD2, 6 bases. This CDR3 is 12 amino acids long. CDR1 is LNHDA and CDR2 is SQIVND in the germline V gene (reference sequence). V was shortened by 4 bases and J by 5 bases, with 8 bases between the two germline ends.